These 9 T cell receptor beta chains were all obtained from the same sample, sequenced in a study of cytomegalovirus exposure and HLA in healthy donors. TCRdb's copy holds only in-frame clones and misses some; the assay was immunoSEQ multiplex PCR. The sample has 45,000 or so clones, roughly 93% seen once; the top ten hold roughly 2.1%. The source material was PBMCs. These receptor sequences come from a woman younger than 30 in good health and CMV-seronegative.

This clone appeared a few times. The CDR3: CAISGTGQVYEQYF. The CDR3, as DNA: TGTGCCATCAGTGGGACAGGTCAAGTCTACGAGCAGTACTTC. This chain links TRBV10-3 with TRBJ2-7, with TRBD1 matching 7 bases. This CDR3 has 14 residues. The V and J ends lost 4 bases and 3 bases, in that order; junction bases with no gene match: 6. CDR1 and CDR2 (germline): ENHRY, SYGVKD.

This sequence joins TRBV30 and TRBJ2-1; weak D call: TRBD2 (6 bases). The V end was cut by 4 bases, the J end by 2 bases, with 12 bases between. The CDR3 totals 14 residues. Germline V gene sequence: CDR1 GTSNPN, CDR2 SVGIG (reference sequence). CDR3 coding DNA: TGTGCCTGGAAAAGAGGGACTCCCTACAATGAGCAGTTCTTC. It yields the protein CAWKRGTPYNEQFF.

The chain joins TRBV5-1 to TRBJ2-3; 7 nucleotides agree with TRBD2. The germline gives CDR1 SGHRS, CDR2 YFSETQ. CDR3 length equals 14 residues. Losses at the gene ends were 4 bases for V and 0 bases for J; bases not matched to a gene: 2. CDR3 nucleotide sequence: TGCGCCAGCAGCAGCGGGGCTAGCACAGATACGCAGTATTTT. Its translation: CASSSGASTDTQYF.

The chain recombines TRBV25-1 with TRBJ2-7, with 11 bases fitting TRBD1. In germline, CDR1 is MGHDK, CDR2 SYGVNS. The CDR3 extends over 15 amino acids. Trimming removed 8 bases from V and 3 bases from J; junction bases left unmatched: 9. The CDR3 spells CASRNSGTGGYEQYF. CDR3 DNA: TGTGCCAGCCGGAATTCCGGGACAGGGGGCTACGAGCAGTACTTC.

The chain combines TRBV5-8 with TRBJ1-3, with a possible D match to TRBD1 (6 bases). The CDR3 loop spans 15 amino acids. Germline V CDR1 and CDR2: SGHTS, YDEGEE. V gave up 4 bases and J gave up 2 bases, with 13 bases separating them. Here the CDR3 DNA reads TGTGCCAGCAGCCAAGACGGGACACCTGGAAACACCATATATTTT. Translating gives CASSQDGTPGNTIYF.

The chain is built from TRBV27 and TRBJ2-7; a possible D gene is TRBD2 (7 bases). Per the germline V gene, CDR1 is MNHEY and CDR2 is SMNVEV (reference sequence). CDR3 length equals 19 residues. The V end was cut by 2 bases, the J end by 6 bases, with 29 bases between. CDR3 coding DNA: TGTGCCAGCAGTTTAACCCCCGTTAGGGGGAGGGATAGGGACTCCGAGCAGTACTTC. This encodes CASSLTPVRGRDRDSEQYF.

The V call is TRBV6-1, the J call TRBJ1-5, with 7 bases fitting TRBD1. This CDR3 comprises 15 residues. V lost 5 bases, J lost 4 bases, and 8 bases stayed unmatched. From germline, CDR1 is MNHNS and CDR2 SASEGT. CDR3 sequence (DNA): TGTGCCAGCAGTCCCTCGACGGGACAGAATCAGCCCCAGCATTTT. Amino acid sequence: CASSPSTGQNQPQHF.

The sample holds a few counts of this clone. Other DNA sequences in the sample encode the same CDR3. The chain has TRBV19 and TRBJ1-1; a weak D match, TRBD1 (5 bases). Germline-derived CDR1 and CDR2 are LNHDA and SQIVND (reference sequence). CDR3 length equals 13 residues. Trimming took off 3 bases at V and 2 bases at J, with 7 bases between the two ends. The DNA of the CDR3 is TGTGCCAGTAGTATCCAGGGAAACACTGAAGCTTTCTTT. Translation: CASSIQGNTEAFF.

The chain carries TRBV19 and TRBJ2-2, with a weak D call TRBD1 (6 bases). The CDR3 spans 16 residues. The germline gives CDR1 LNHDA, CDR2 SQIVND (reference sequence). Trimming took 3 bases from V and 1 from J, leaving 12 bases between them. The CDR3 protein is CASSIGAQGNTGELFF. The CDR3 DNA reads TGTGCCAGTAGTATTGGGGCACAGGGGAACACCGGGGAGCTGTTTTTT. The variable domain in full, with the rest retrieved from reference TRBV19 and TRBJ2-2, is DGGITQSPKYLFRKEGQNVTLSCEQNLNHDAMYWYRQDPGQGLRLIYYSQIVNDFQKGDIAEGYSVSREKKESFPLTVTSAQKNPTAFYLCASSIGAQGNTGELFFGEGSRLTVL.